The rows below give T cell receptor beta chains drawn from one sample of a study of T cell repertoires in cytomegalovirus infection. TCRdb analysed the reads with MiXCR anew, one entry per CDR3 protein. The sample includes about 700,000 distinct CDR3 sequences, 30% to 40% of them seen just once. These receptors have no known antigen. This specimen consisted of cultured PBMCs, obtained from culture after CMV antigen stimulation. These receptors were taken from a human donor in good health (CMV status not recorded). Some clones in this sample may be carry-over from other donors' samples. Each CDR3 is given with its conserved first and last residue. Each record gives: clone size, V gene, J gene, CDR3 protein. Where a row states a size, it is once, few, many or the class of an expanded clone; other rows omit it.

>.|TRBV6-2/TRBV6-3|TRBJ2-1
CASRTGGLDNNEQFF
>.|TRBV7-2|TRBJ2-1
CASSSSAGAPQFF
>few|TRBV10-3|TRBJ2-3
CAISGGLAPDTQYF
>few|TRBV28|TRBJ2-7
CASTLGYEQYF
>few|TRBV18|TRBJ1-1
CASSPGTGLWGGTEAFF
>few|TRBV4-1|TRBJ2-7
CASSQPGQGTYEQYF
>.|TRBV9|TRBJ2-3
CASSVPQARTDTQYF
>many|TRBV7-2|TRBJ1-5
CASSLQGGITQPQHF
>.|TRBV23-1|TRBJ2-7
CAPGGGFPYEQYF
>.|TRBV18|TRBJ2-1
CASSPPAGRRLSYNEQFF
>few|TRBV19|TRBJ2-3
CASTRRGQDTDTQYF
>once|TRBV20-1|TRBJ1-4
CSARGQINEKLFF
>.|TRBV7-9|TRBJ1-2
CASSSFQGVGPNGYTF
>.|TRBV6-1|TRBJ2-3
CASSHTVGGTDTQYF
>.|TRBV27|TRBJ1-2
CASSRYGTPGRYGYTF
>.|TRBV7-9|TRBJ1-6
CASSARTGGYSPLHF
>.|TRBV10-3|TRBJ2-5
CAISESMAASETQYF
>few|TRBV5-4|TRBJ2-1
CASSRTSGDYNEQFF
>few|TRBV7-6|TRBJ2-3
CASSLNLAGGPLRSTDTQYF
>.|TRBV29-1|TRBJ2-1
CSVERRPGPYNEQFF
>few|TRBV6-1|TRBJ2-3
CASSPTVTTDTQYF
>.|TRBV4-1|TRBJ2-7
CASSQEPRAGLQYF
>.|TRBV5-6|TRBJ2-2
CASTSGPTNTGELFF
>few|TRBV29-1|TRBJ1-2
CSVEGLNYGYTF
>.|TRBV4-1|TRBJ2-7
CASSPKYGDGGYEQYF
>few|TRBV10-2|TRBJ2-3
CALKGAGSTDTQYF
>few|TRBV7-9|TRBJ2-1
CASSPGLDNEQFF
>few|TRBV27|TRBJ2-3
CASSTPGGTDTQYF
>.|TRBV6-2/TRBV6-3|TRBJ2-5
CASSEIGGGPQETQYF
>.|TRBV2|TRBJ1-2
CASSRRPQEVGYTF
>.|TRBV19|TRBJ2-7
CASSPSTGASYEQYF
>.|TRBV7-9|TRBJ2-1
CASSLDYLMQFF
>many|TRBV7-2|TRBJ1-2
CASSLTGSYGYTF
>.|TRBV4-3|TRBJ2-1
CASSQLRATYNEQFF
>few|TRBV7-2|TRBJ2-2
CASSLISGTSAGELFF
>.|TRBV20-1|TRBJ2-7
CSSGRMGQSSYEQYF
>few|TRBV20-1|TRBJ2-3
CSANYQGADTQYF
>once|TRBV5-4|TRBJ1-4
CASSLRGDEKLFF
>.|TRBV7-9|TRBJ1-4
CASSLANRVLATNEKLFF
>few|TRBV4-3|TRBJ1-5
CASSQDSSNQPQHF
>.|TRBV12-3/TRBV12-4|TRBJ2-1
CASRAPGLAGGFSYNEQFF